This TCR beta chain was sequenced during a study of patients and donors after allogeneic stem cell transplantation (dated by TCRdb to 2018 to 2020). Library preparation used RT-PCR. Sequencer: NextSeq 550. TCRdb reprocessing: public reads trimmed at Q25 with fastp, clones called with MiXCR, in-frame beta chains kept. Rows are combined by CDR3 protein, so each entry shows the most common genes and DNA. In all, the sample holds nearly 20,000 distinct CDR3 sequences, and around 4.5% of those were seen once. About 40% of the sample is in the top ten clones. V ends up 4 bases short and J 6 bases short, with an unmatched junction base count of 9. Based on the germline V gene, the CDR1 and CDR2 sequences are ENHRY and SYGVKD. Including the terminal cysteine and phenylalanine, the CDR3 comprises 15 residues. Only the CDR3 DNA stays, 45 bases, in frame from base 1. This clonotype was counted many times. It lacks a known antigen. Base qualities are not recorded, but no much larger clone differs from it by a single base.

The sequence links TRBV10-3 to TRBJ2-1; TRBD1 lines up with 7 middle nucleotides. The source is a human donor who was either an allogeneic HSCT recipient or a stem cell or donor lymphocyte infusion donor (not recorded which). It is not recorded whose cells these are; they may come from a transplant donor. Material for sequencing was blood, either unsorted or a sorted T cell fraction (not recorded which). CDR3 protein: CAISGKGTAFNEQFF. The DNA is TGTGCCATCAGTGGGAAGGGGACAGCCTTCAATGAGCAGTTCTTC.